Listed below are T cell receptor beta chains from one sample, sequenced in a study of identical twins. Using its own MiXCR run on the 5' RACE reads, TCRdb lists one record per CDR3 protein. Here the sample spans roughly 1.6 million distinct CDR3 sequences, roughly a third being singletons. The specimen was cord blood. The receptors derive from a newborn girl in good health. Both conserved end residues are part of each CDR3. The D gene is left open where the match is weak. Clone size is not always given. Where it is, it says once, few, many or a class for expanded clones.

j_call d_call v_call clone_size cdr3_nt cdr3_aa
TRBJ2-1 NA TRBV3-1 few TGTGCCAGCAGCCCTGCCGTACTAGGGGCGCAGTTCTTC CASSPAVLGAQFF
TRBJ2-2 NA TRBV5-1 NA TGCGCCAGCAGCTTGAGTCAGGGAAACACCGGGGAGCTGTTTTTT CASSLSQGNTGELFF
TRBJ1-5 TRBD1 TRBV2 NA TGTGCCAGCACCACGACAGGGTCAAGTCAGCCCCAGCATTTT CASTTTGSSQPQHF
TRBJ2-4 TRBD2 TRBV20-1 many TGCAGTGCTACCGGGACTAGCGGGGCCCTAGCCAAAAACATTCAGTACTTC CSATGTSGALAKNIQYF
TRBJ2-4 NA TRBV6-5 many TGTGCCAGCAGTCACGGGAACATTCAGTACTTC CASSHGNIQYF
TRBJ2-3 NA TRBV20-1 NA TGCAGTGCTAGACAGGGCCCGCTCTACACAGATACGCAGTATTTT CSARQGPLYTDTQYF
TRBJ2-7 NA TRBV10-3 NA TGTGCCATCGGTGAGAGGAGCTCCTACGAGCAGTACTTC CAIGERSSYEQYF
TRBJ2-7 TRBD2 TRBV6-5 NA TGTGCCAGCAGTTCGTACGGGGGGAGGTCCTACGAGCAGTACTTC CASSSYGGRSYEQYF
TRBJ1-1 TRBD1 TRBV4-1 NA TGCGCCAGCAGCCAAGCGGACAGGGGGGTGAGCACTGAAGCTTTCTTT CASSQADRGVSTEAFF
TRBJ2-3 TRBD1 TRBV6-4 NA TGTGCCAGCACTAAACAGGGGAACACAGATACGCAGTATTTT CASTKQGNTDTQYF
TRBJ1-4 NA TRBV28 NA TGTGCCAGCAGTCCCCCCGGACGGATTTCTAATGAAAAACTGTTTTTT CASSPPGRISNEKLFF
TRBJ1-2 NA TRBV20-1 NA TGCAGTGCTAGAGATTGGGGGGCGGTAGCTAACTATGGCTACACCTTC CSARDWGAVANYGYTF
TRBJ2-1 TRBD2 TRBV7-2 many TGTGCCAGCAGCACGAGGACTAGCTACAATGAGCAGTTCTTC CASSTRTSYNEQFF
TRBJ2-1 TRBD1 TRBV7-6 few TGTGCCAGCAGCGCACAGGGGAGCTCCTACAATGAGCAGTTCTTC CASSAQGSSYNEQFF
TRBJ1-5 NA TRBV20-1 NA TGCAGTGCAGACACGTCGGGGTTCGTTCGGGGCAATCAGCCCCAGCATTTT CSADTSGFVRGNQPQHF
TRBJ2-5 TRBD1 TRBV3-1 NA TGTGCCAGCAGCCAGATGACAGGGGGCGGAGAGACCCAGTACTTC CASSQMTGGGETQYF
TRBJ2-2 TRBD2 TRBV6-6 NA TGTGCCAGCAGCCGAACTCGACTAGCGGGTACCGGGGAGCTGTTTTTT CASSRTRLAGTGELFF
TRBJ1-6 NA TRBV28 NA TGTGCCAGCAGCCCGGCAGGATCACCCCTCCACTTT CASSPAGSPLHF
TRBJ1-2 NA TRBV10-3 many TGTGCCATCAGTGTGAAGGGTGGAGGCTACACCTTC CAISVKGGGYTF
TRBJ1-2 NA TRBV27 few TGTGCCAGCAGTCCCGTCGGGGTCCGTAACTATGGCTACACCTTC CASSPVGVRNYGYTF
TRBJ2-5 NA TRBV27 NA TGTGCCAGCAGTTTGATGGCAGGGCGAGAGACCCAGTACTTC CASSLMAGRETQYF
TRBJ2-7 NA TRBV20-1 few TGCAGTGCCCCGACCGGGACTCTCTACGAGCAGTACTTC CSAPTGTLYEQYF
TRBJ2-3 NA TRBV6-1 once TGTGCCAGCAGTGGTAGTAGTACGGGCTTAAGCACAGATACGCAGTATTTT CASSGSSTGLSTDTQYF